This T cell receptor beta chain comes out of a study of T-cell memory formation after mild COVID-19. About the study: Largely donor-specific TCR clusters were found.

cDNA libraries for TCR alpha and TCR beta, carrying sample barcodes and UMIs, came from 5'RACE with constant-segment primers. MiXCR, applied by TCRdb to the 5' RACE reads, yields one record per CDR3 protein. Of roughly 110,000 distinct CDR3 sequences detected, approximately 21% appear once; the ten largest clones hold roughly 40%. The sample was PBMCs or a T cell subset sorted from them (not recorded which). This TCR was recovered from a young man who had mild COVID-19 (a few samples of this study predate the infection). Cell type and time point are not known.

The DNA of the CDR3 is TGTGCCAGCTCCGACCCGCGAGTTGGAGAGACCCAGTACTTC. As protein: CASSDPRVGETQYF. The chain is built from TRBV18 and TRBJ2-5; D gene unclear. This CDR3 comprises 14 residues. The V end lost 6 bases, the J end lost 4 bases, and 15 bases lay between the germline ends. Germline-derived CDR1 and CDR2 are KGHSH and LQKENI.